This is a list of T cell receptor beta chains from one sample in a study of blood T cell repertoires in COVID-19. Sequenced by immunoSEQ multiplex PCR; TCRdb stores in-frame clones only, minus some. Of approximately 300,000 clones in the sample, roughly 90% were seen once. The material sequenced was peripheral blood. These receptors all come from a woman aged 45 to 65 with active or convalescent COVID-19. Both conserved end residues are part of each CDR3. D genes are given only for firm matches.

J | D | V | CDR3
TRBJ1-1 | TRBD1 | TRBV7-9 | CASSRTGNTEAFF
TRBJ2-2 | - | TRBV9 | CASSPGTAGELFF
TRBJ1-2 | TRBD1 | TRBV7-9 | CASSFRQGASNYGYTF
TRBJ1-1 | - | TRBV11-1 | CASSLQENTEAFF
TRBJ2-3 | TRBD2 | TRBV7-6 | CASSLGRLAGGADTQYF
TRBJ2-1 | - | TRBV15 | CATSRDRGGQFF
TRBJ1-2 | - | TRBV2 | CASSDEGGYSYTF
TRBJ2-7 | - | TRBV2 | CASRRRLDSYEQYF
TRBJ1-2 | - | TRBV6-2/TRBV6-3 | CASSPAGTKNNYGYTF
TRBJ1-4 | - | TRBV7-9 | CASSLARTASSTNEKLFF
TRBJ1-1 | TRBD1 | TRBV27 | CASSFVLRQGASEAFF
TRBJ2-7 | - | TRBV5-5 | CASSLATGYYEQYF
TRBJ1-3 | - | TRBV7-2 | CASSYTDISGNTIYF
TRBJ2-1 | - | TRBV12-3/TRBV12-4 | CASSGRVDEQFF